This TCR beta chain was obtained from a study of blood T cell repertoires in COVID-19. Generated by immunoSEQ multiplex PCR, the TCRdb table keeps only in-frame clones and is missing some. The data contain around 180,000 clones, around 83% of them singletons. This CDR3 region has 12 residues. V gave up 8 bases and J gave up 8 bases, with 15 bases separating them. Germline CDR1 and CDR2: SGHAT and FQNNGV. This clone has just one count. The TCR was taken from a human donor in a cohort sampled during active COVID-19. V and J are TRBV11-2 and TRBJ1-2; D not certain. Sequencing was performed on peripheral blood. This CDR3 is CASSDGSIGYTF. The DNA of the CDR3 is TGTGCCAGCTCCGACGGTAGCATAGGCTACACCTTC.